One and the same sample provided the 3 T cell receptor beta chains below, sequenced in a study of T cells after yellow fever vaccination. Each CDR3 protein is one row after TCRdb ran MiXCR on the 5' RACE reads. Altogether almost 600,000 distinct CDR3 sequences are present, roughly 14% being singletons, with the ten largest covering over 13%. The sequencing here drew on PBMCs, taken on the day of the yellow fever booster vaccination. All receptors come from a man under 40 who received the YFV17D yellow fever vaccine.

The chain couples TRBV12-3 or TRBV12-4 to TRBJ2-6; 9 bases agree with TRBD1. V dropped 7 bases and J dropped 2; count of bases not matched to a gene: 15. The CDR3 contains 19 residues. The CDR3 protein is CASTLRVGGQGTGANVLTF. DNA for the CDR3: TGTGCCAGCACCTTAAGGGTAGGGGGACAGGGTACTGGGGCCAACGTCCTGACTTTC.

In DNA, the CDR3 is TGTGCCAGCAGCCAAGTGGGTACCGGGAGGGCCGCCGGGGAGCAGTACTTC. Residues: CASSQVGTGRAAGEQYF. The chain employs TRBV4-2 and TRBJ2-7, with 8 bases fitting TRBD2. The CDR3 is made up of 17 amino acids. CDR1 is LGHNA and CDR2 is YNFKEQ in the germline V gene. V was clipped by 1 base and J by 7 bases; unmatched bases: 15.

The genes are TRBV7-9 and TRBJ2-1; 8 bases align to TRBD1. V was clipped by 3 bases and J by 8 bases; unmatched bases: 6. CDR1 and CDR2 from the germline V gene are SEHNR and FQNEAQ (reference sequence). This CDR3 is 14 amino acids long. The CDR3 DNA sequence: TGTGCCAGCAGCTTTGGACAGGGACTGGATGAGCAGTTCTTC. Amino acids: CASSFGQGLDEQFF.